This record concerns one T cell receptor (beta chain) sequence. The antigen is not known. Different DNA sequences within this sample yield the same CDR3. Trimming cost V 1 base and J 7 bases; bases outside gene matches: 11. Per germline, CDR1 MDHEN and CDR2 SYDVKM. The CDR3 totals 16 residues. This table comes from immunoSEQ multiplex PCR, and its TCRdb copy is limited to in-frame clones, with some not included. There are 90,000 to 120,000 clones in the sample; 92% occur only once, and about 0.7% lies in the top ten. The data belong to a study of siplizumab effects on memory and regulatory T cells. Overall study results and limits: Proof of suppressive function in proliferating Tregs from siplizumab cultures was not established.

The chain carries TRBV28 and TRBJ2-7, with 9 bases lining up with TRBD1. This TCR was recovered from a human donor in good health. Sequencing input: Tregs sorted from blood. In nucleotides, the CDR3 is TGTGCCAGCAGTTTATACCCCGGGACAGGGCATTATGAGCAGTACTTC. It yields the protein CASSLYPGTGHYEQYF.